This TCR beta chain was sequenced for a study of shared clonotypes between healthy human individuals. CDR1 and CDR2 (germline): SGHTA, FQGTGA. Trimming took off 0 bases at V and 5 bases at J, with 8 bases between the two ends. This CDR3 is built from 13 residues. Assay used: immunoSEQ multiplex PCR; TCRdb lists only in-frame clones, some missing. The sample comprises some 2,100,000 clones, 90% to 95% of which are singletons, and over 1.5% rests with the top ten. CD45RO-negative CD8 cells positively selected for CCR7 made up the naive population, which excluded terminally differentiated effector memory CD45RA+ cells. Healthy HIV-negative adults with no recent acute infections or vaccinations were recruited as donors.

The sequence derives from a man younger than 30 in good health. Some clones in this sample may be carry-over from other donors' samples. Sequenced: naive CD8+ T cells from PBMCs. The chain links TRBV7-3 to TRBJ2-7; weak D call: TRBD1 (5 bases). The CDR3 loop is CASSLTGAHEQYF. CDR3 nucleotide sequence: TGTGCCAGCAGCTTAACAGGGGCCCACGAGCAGTACTTC.